The 24 T cell receptor beta chains below were found in one sample sequenced in a study of blood T cell repertoires in COVID-19. Data came from immunoSEQ multiplex PCR; TCRdb stores just in-frame clones and leaves some out. The repertoire holds some 50,000 clones, with around 80% as singletons. Sequencing input: peripheral blood. Receptors originate from a woman older than 75 with acute or convalescent COVID-19.

The J gene is TRBJ2-1, the V gene TRBV5-6; 10 bases are a match to TRBD2. Germline CDR1 reads SGHDT; CDR2 reads YYEEEE. The CDR3 consists of 15 residues. V shed 4 bases and J 4 bases; nucleotides not matched to a gene: 5. CDR3 coding DNA: TGTGCCAGCAGCCAAGCGGGGGGGATGTACAATGAGCAGTTCTTC. Translation gives CASSQAGGMYNEQFF.

This sequence joins TRBV5-1 and TRBJ2-7, with 10 bases lining up with TRBD2. J lost 6 bases, V lost 0 bases, and 3 bases had no gene match. Germline V CDR1 and CDR2: SGHRS, YFSETQ. The CDR3 runs to 14 residues. This chain's CDR3 is CASSLVLAGAEQYF. The CDR3, as DNA: TGCGCCAGCAGCTTGGTCCTAGCGGGAGCCGAGCAGTACTTC. Full variable domain (outside the CDR3, taken from reference TRBV5-1 and TRBJ2-7): KAGVTQTPRYLIKTRGQQVTLSCSPISGHRSVSWYQQTPGQGLQFLFEYFSETQRNKGNFPGRFSGRQFSNSRSEMNVSTLELGDSALYLCASSLVLAGAEQYFGPGTRLTVT.

The chain couples TRBV7-9 to TRBJ2-3, with 12 bases fitting TRBD1. Germline-derived CDR1 and CDR2 are SEHNR and FQNEAQ (reference sequence). With 5 bases clipped from V and 3 bases from J, the junction kept 12 bases outside the gene matches. This CDR3 contains 18 residues. The DNA for the CDR3 is TGTGCCAGCAGCCCAAATCCCGGGACAGGGGGCCGTACAGATACGCAGTATTTT. Its protein product is CASSPNPGTGGRTDTQYF.

V usage is TRBV6-1 and J usage is TRBJ2-3; D is possibly TRBD2 (5 bases). Germline lookup yields CDR1 MNHNS and CDR2 SASEGT. The V gene lost 3 bases and the J gene lost 5 bases, with 9 bases spanning the gap. The CDR3 totals 13 residues. CDR3: CASSDSGRDTQYF. CDR3 nucleotides: TGTGCCAGCAGTGATTCGGGGAGAGATACGCAGTATTTT.

The rearrangement links TRBV7-9 to TRBJ2-2; TRBD2 matches at 9 bases. After removal of 8 bases from V and 5 bases from J, the junction contained 12 bases not matched to a gene. The CDR3 spans 16 residues. Germline CDR1 and CDR2: SEHNR and FQNEAQ (reference sequence). CDR3 protein: CASAESSGGITGELFF. The CDR3 DNA sequence: TGTGCCAGCGCCGAGAGTAGCGGGGGCATAACCGGGGAGCTGTTTTTT. The variable domain in full, with the rest retrieved from reference TRBV7-9 and TRBJ2-2, is DTGVSQNPRHKITKRGQNVTFRCDPISEHNRLYWYRQTLGQGPEFLTYFQNEAQLEKSRLLSDRFSAERPKGSFSTLEIQRTEQGDSAMYLCASAESSGGITGELFFGEGSRLTVL.

In DNA form, the CDR3 reads TGTGCCAGCAGTGACGGGGGGGCCTTAGAGACCCAGTACTTC. As protein: CASSDGGALETQYF. This rearrangement joins TRBV2 to TRBJ2-5; 8 bases map to TRBD2. The germline V gene encodes CDR1 SNHLY and CDR2 FYNNEI. V dropped 3 bases and J dropped 4; count of bases not matched to a gene: 4. This CDR3 contains 14 residues.

This sequence joins TRBV29-1 and TRBJ1-1; D is undetermined. The V end was cut by 4 bases, the J end by 2 bases, with 11 bases between. CDR3 length equals 13 residues. Germline values: CDR1 SQVTM, CDR2 ANQGSEA. As DNA, the CDR3 is TGCAGCGTTGTCCGAGGTTTAAACACTGAAGCTTTCTTT. This encodes CSVVRGLNTEAFF.

The chain carries TRBV7-6 and TRBJ1-5; no clear D gene. Germline V gene data show CDR1 as SGHVS and CDR2 as FNYEAQ. The CDR3 has 13 residues. Deletions cut 2 bases from V and 6 bases from J, with 8 bases between. As DNA, the CDR3 is TGTGCCAGCAGCTTAAGTGGCGGTCAGCCCCAGCATTTT. This encodes CASSLSGGQPQHF.

This clone was found many times. V usage is TRBV27 and J usage is TRBJ2-2, with 7 positions matching TRBD2. This CDR3 is 15 amino acids long. Looked up from germline, CDR1 is MNHEY and CDR2 is SMNVEV (reference sequence). V lost 8 bases and J lost 6; bases outside the gene matches: 12. Written as DNA, the CDR3 is TGTGCCAGCCGCTCTAGCGGAGGACCCTCCGGGGAGCTGTTTTTT. Amino acids: CASRSSGGPSGELFF.

This chain joins TRBV4-1 and TRBJ1-1; D may be TRBD1 (5 bases). The CDR3 loop spans 12 amino acids. Germline CDR1 is MGHRA and CDR2 is YSYEKL. V shed 1 base and J shed 10 bases, with 10 bases lying between them. The CDR3 reads CASSQVVGGAFF. In DNA, the CDR3 is TGCGCCAGCAGCCAAGTCGTGGGGGGAGCTTTCTTT.

The J gene is TRBJ2-3, the V gene TRBV4-2; 16 bases match TRBD2. The CDR3 runs to 17 residues. J gave up 8 bases and V 0 bases, and 5 bases lay outside the gene matches. The germline gives CDR1 LGHNA, CDR2 YNFKEQ. CDR3 in amino acids: CASSQDPGLAGGGTQYF. CDR3 DNA: TGTGCCAGCAGCCAAGACCCGGGACTAGCGGGAGGGGGTACGCAGTATTTT.

The chain recombines TRBV27 with TRBJ2-7, with TRBD1 identical over 9 bases. Germline CDR1 and CDR2: MNHEY and SMNVEV (reference sequence). J gave up 2 bases and V 8 bases, and 10 bases lay outside the gene matches. The CDR3 covers 15 residues. This CDR3 is CASAQQGAAPYEQYF. The CDR3 region has the DNA TGTGCCAGCGCGCAACAGGGGGCCGCACCCTACGAGCAGTACTTC.

The rearrangement uses TRBV16 and TRBJ1-6; D remains ambiguous. Trimming removed 0 bases from V and 8 bases from J, with 14 bases in between. The CDR3 is made up of 16 amino acids. CDR1 and CDR2 (germline): KGHSY, FQNENV. CDR3 in DNA: TGTGCCAGCAGCCAATCTTCGGGAGCTTGGGATTCACCCCTCCACTTT. Its translation: CASSQSSGAWDSPLHF.

The V gene is TRBV15, the J gene TRBJ1-5; 8 bases agree with TRBD1. The V segment lost 3 bases and the J segment 5 bases; nucleotides outside the gene matches: 3. Per germline, CDR1 LNHNV and CDR2 YYDKDF (reference sequence). The CDR3 contains 14 residues. As DNA, the CDR3 is TGTGCCACCAGCAGGGGGGACAGGTATCAGCCCCAGCATTTT. It translates to CATSRGDRYQPQHF.

The V call is TRBV28, the J call TRBJ2-7, with 7 bases fitting TRBD1. J lost 2 bases, V lost 5 bases, and 3 bases had no gene match. This CDR3 region has 13 residues. From germline, CDR1 is MDHEN and CDR2 SYDVKM. The CDR3 DNA sequence: TGTGCCAGCAGTGGACAGGTTCCCTACGAGCAGTACTTC. Translated, it gives CASSGQVPYEQYF.

The CDR3 DNA follows: TGTGCCAGTAGTATAGATGCAGGGGATTACAACTATGGCTACACCTTC. Protein product: CASSIDAGDYNYGYTF. J is TRBJ1-2 and V is TRBV19; tentative D call: TRBD1 (6 bases). The CDR3 contains 16 residues. The germline CDR1 and CDR2 sequences are LNHDA and SQIVND (reference sequence). V lost 0 bases and J lost 2, with 13 bases in between.

The chain couples TRBV19 to TRBJ2-5, with a weak D call TRBD2 (7 bases). V lost 6 bases to trimming and J lost 5 bases, with 16 bases between them. The CDR3 consists of 14 residues. The germline CDR1 and CDR2 sequences are LNHDA and SQIVND (reference sequence). The CDR3 loop reads CASSMAGARETQYF. CDR3 DNA sequence: TGTGCCAGTAGCATGGCGGGGGCGAGGGAGACCCAGTACTTC.

The V call is TRBV19, the J call TRBJ2-7; 7 positions agree with TRBD1. There are 15 residues in the CDR3. V lost 0 bases, J lost 5 bases, and 7 bases stayed unmatched. Germline CDR1 is LNHDA and CDR2 is SQIVND (reference sequence). This chain's CDR3 is CASSIEPGGGDEQYF. In DNA, the CDR3 is TGTGCCAGTAGTATAGAGCCAGGGGGTGGAGACGAGCAGTACTTC.

V is TRBV5-4 and J is TRBJ2-5, with TRBD2 matching 8 bases. CDR1 is SGHNT, CDR2 YYREEE, per germline (reference sequence). The CDR3 totals 13 residues. V lost 4 bases and J lost 5; bases outside the gene matches: 4. For the CDR3, the DNA is TGTGCCAGCAGCGTGACTAGCGAGGAGACCCAGTACTTC. Amino acids: CASSVTSEETQYF.

This chain uses TRBV29-1 with TRBJ2-5; TRBD1 matches 8 bases. Germline trimming cut 8 bases from V and 5 bases from J; bases unmatched to any gene: 4. CDR1 and CDR2 from the germline V gene are SQVTM and ANQGSEA. This CDR3 is 11 amino acids long. This chain's CDR3 is CSSRGQETQYF. The CDR3 region has the DNA TGCAGCAGCAGGGGGCAGGAGACCCAGTACTTC.

The V gene is TRBV18, the J gene TRBJ1-3; 7 bases agree with TRBD1. Germline CDR1 reads KGHSH; CDR2 reads LQKENI. There are 14 residues in the CDR3. J lost 7 bases, V lost 2 bases, and 5 bases had no gene match. This CDR3 is CASSPDRATNTIYF. The CDR3 nucleotides read TGTGCCAGCTCACCAGACAGGGCGACGAACACCATATATTTT.

The rearrangement links TRBV2 to TRBJ2-3; 7 bases agree with TRBD2. Trimming cost V 6 bases and J 4 bases; bases outside gene matches: 10. The germline gives CDR1 SNHLY, CDR2 FYNNEI. The CDR3 covers 15 residues. This CDR3 reads CASRGDGGSSDTQYF. As DNA, the CDR3 is TGTGCCAGCAGGGGGGACGGGGGGTCTTCAGATACGCAGTATTTT.

The V and J genes are TRBV3-1 (or the pseudogene TRBV3-2) and TRBJ1-2, with D perhaps TRBD1 (5 bases). The CDR3 extends over 15 amino acids. V gave up 3 bases and J gave up 8 bases, with 19 bases separating them. The germline V gene has CDR1 LGHDT and CDR2 YNNKEL (reference sequence). DNA for the CDR3: TGTGCCAGCAGCCACGGTGGGCAGGGAGGAAGCGGCTACACCTTC. Translation gives CASSHGGQGGSGYTF.

The chain combines TRBV12-3 or TRBV12-4 with TRBJ2-7; perhaps TRBD2 as D (7 bases). With 3 bases removed from V and 4 bases from J, the gap between germline ends came to 10 bases. CDR3 length: 13 amino acids. The CDR3 spells CASSLGGRYEQYF. In nucleotides, the CDR3 is TGTGCCAGCAGTTTGGGGGGGCGGTACGAGCAGTACTTC.